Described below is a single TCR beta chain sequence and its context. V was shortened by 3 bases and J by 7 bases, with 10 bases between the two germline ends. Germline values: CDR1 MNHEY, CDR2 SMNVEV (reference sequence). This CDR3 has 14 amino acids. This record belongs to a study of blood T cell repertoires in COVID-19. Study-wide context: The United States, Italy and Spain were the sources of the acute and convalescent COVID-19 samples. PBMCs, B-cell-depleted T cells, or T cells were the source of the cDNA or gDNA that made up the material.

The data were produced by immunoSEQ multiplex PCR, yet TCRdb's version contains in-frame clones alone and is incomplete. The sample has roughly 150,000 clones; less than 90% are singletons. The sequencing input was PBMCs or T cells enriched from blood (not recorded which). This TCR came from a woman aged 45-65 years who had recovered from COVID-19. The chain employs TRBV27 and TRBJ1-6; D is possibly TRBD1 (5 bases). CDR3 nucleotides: TGTGCCAGCAGTTTCCCAGGGCCCAATTCACCCCTCCACTTT. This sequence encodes CASSFPGPNSPLHF.